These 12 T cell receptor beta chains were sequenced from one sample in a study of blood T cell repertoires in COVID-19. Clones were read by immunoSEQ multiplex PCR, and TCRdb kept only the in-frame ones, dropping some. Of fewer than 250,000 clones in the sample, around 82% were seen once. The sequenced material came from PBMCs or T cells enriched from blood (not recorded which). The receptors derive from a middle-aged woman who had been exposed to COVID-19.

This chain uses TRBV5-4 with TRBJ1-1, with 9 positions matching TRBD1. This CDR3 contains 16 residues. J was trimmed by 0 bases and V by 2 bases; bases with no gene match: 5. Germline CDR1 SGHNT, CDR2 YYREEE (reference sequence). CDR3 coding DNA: TGTGCCAGCAGCTTACCCGGGACAGGGATGAACACTGAAGCTTTCTTT. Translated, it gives CASSLPGTGMNTEAFF. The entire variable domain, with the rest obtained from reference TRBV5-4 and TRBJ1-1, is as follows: ETGVTQSPTHLIKTRGQQVTLRCSSQSGHNTVSWYQQALGQGPQFIFQYYREEENGRGNFPPRFSGLQFPNYSSELNVNALELDDSALYLCASSLPGTGMNTEAFFGQGTRLTVV.

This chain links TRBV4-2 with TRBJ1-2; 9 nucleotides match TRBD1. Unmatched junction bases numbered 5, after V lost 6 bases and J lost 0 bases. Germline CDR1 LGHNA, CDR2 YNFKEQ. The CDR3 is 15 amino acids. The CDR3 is CASREGQGPNYGYTF. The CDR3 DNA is TGTGCCAGCAGGGAGGGACAGGGCCCTAACTATGGCTACACCTTC.

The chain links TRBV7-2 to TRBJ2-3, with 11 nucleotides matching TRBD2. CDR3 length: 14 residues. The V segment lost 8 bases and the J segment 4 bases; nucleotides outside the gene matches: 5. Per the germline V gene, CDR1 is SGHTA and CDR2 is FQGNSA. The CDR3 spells CASVSGGAADTQYF. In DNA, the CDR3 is TGTGCCAGCGTTAGCGGGGGGGCAGCAGATACGCAGTATTTT. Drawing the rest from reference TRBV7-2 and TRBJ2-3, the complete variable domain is GAGVSQSPSNKVTEKGKDVELRCDPISGHTALYWYRQSLGQGLEFLIYFQGNSAPDKSGLPSDRFSAERTGGSVSTLTIQRTQQEDSAVYLCASVSGGAADTQYFGPGTRLTVL.

The DNA of the CDR3 is TGTGCCAGCAGTACATCCGGGACAGGGAACTATGGCTACACCTTC. Translation gives CASSTSGTGNYGYTF. The rearrangement links TRBV27 to TRBJ1-2; 9 bases align to TRBD1. The CDR3 is made up of 15 amino acids. The J segment lost 2 bases and the V segment lost 5 bases, leaving 6 bases of the junction unmatched. Germline values: CDR1 MNHEY, CDR2 SMNVEV (reference sequence).

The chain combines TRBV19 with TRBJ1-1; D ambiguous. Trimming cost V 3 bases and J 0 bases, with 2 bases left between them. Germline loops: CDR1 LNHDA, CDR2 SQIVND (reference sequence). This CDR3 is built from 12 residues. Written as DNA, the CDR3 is TGTGCCAGTAGTATCGTGAACACTGAAGCTTTCTTT. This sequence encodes CASSIVNTEAFF.

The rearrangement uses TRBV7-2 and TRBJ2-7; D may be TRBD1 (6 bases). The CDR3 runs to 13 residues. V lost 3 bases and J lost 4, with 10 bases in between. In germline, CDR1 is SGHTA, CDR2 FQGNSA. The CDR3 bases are TGTGCCAGCAGCTTCCAACAGGGATACGAGCAGTACTTC. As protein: CASSFQQGYEQYF.

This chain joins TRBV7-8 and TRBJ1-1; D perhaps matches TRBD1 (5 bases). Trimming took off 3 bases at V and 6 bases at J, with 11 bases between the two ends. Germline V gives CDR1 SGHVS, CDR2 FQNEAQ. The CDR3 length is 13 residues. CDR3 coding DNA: TGTGCCAGCAGCTTCGTACAGGAATCTGAAGCTTTCTTT. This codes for CASSFVQESEAFF.

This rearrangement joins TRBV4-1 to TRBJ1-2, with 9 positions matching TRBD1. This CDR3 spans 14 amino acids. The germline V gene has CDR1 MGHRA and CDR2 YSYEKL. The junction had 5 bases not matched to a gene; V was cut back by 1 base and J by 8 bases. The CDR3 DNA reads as TGCGCCAGCAGCCAAGCGGGACAGGGAGGGGGCTACACCTTC. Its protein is CASSQAGQGGGYTF.

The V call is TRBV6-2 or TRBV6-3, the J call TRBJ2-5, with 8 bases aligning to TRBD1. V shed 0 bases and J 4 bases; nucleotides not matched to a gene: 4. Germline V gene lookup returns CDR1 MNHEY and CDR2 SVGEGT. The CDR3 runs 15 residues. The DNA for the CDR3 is TGTGCCAGCAGTTACTCGACGGACAGGGTAGAGACCCAGTACTTC. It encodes CASSYSTDRVETQYF.

DNA for the CDR3: TGTGCCAGCAACGCTAACATCGGGACAAACTATGGCTACACCTTC. This sequence encodes CASNANIGTNYGYTF. This chain links TRBV5-5 with TRBJ1-2; a possible D gene is TRBD1 (6 bases). The CDR3 runs 15 residues. Trimming took 6 bases from V and 2 from J, leaving 17 bases between them. The germline V gene encodes CDR1 SGHKS and CDR2 YYEKEE (reference sequence).

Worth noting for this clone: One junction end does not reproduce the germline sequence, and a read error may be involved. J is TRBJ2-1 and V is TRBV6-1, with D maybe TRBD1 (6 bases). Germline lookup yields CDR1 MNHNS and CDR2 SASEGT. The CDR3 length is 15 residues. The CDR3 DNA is TGTGCCAGCAGCGAAGGACAGCTTAATTCGAATGAGCAGTTCTTC. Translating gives CASSEGQLNSNEQFF.

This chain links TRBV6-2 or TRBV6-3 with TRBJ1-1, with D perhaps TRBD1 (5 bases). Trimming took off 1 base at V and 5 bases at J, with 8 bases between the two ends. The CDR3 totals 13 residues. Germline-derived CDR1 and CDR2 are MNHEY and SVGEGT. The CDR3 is CASSYFGGTEAFF. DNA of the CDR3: TGTGCCAGCAGTTACTTCGGGGGAACTGAAGCTTTCTTT.